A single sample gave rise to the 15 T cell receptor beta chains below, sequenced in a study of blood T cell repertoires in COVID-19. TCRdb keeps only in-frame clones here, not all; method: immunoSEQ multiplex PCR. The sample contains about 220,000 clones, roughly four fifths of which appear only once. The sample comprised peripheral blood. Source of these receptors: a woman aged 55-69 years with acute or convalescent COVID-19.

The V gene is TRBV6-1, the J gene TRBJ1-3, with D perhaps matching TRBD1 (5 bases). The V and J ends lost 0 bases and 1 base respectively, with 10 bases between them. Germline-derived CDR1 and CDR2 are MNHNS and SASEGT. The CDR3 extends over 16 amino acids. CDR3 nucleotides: TGTGCCAGCAGTGAAGCGTCCAGGGTATCTGGAAACACCATATATTTT. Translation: CASSEASRVSGNTIYF.

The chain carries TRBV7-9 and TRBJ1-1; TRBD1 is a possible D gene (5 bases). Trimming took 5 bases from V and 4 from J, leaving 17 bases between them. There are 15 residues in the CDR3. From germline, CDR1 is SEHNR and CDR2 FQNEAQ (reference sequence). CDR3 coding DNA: TGTGCCAGCAGCCTCATTAGTATCGGGGGCACTGAAGCTTTCTTT. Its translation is CASSLISIGGTEAFF. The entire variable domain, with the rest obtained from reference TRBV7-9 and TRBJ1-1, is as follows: DTGVSQNPRHKITKRGQNVTFRCDPISEHNRLYWYRQTLGQGPEFLTYFQNEAQLEKSRLLSDRFSAERPKGSFSTLEIQRTEQGDSAMYLCASSLISIGGTEAFFGQGTRLTVV.

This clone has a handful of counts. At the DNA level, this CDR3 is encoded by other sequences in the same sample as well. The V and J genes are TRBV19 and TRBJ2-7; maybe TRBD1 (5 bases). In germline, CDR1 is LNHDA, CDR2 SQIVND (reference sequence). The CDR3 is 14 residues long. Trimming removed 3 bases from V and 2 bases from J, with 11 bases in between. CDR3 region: CASSIAAGTYEQYF. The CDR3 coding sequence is TGTGCCAGTAGTATTGCAGCAGGGACCTACGAGCAGTACTTC.

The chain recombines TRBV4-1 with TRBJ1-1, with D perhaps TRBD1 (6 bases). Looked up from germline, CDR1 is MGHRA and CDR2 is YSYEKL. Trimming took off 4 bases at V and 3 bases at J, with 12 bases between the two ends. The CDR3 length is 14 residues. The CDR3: CASSRANRDTEAFF. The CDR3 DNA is TGCGCCAGCAGCCGAGCGAACAGGGACACTGAAGCTTTCTTT.

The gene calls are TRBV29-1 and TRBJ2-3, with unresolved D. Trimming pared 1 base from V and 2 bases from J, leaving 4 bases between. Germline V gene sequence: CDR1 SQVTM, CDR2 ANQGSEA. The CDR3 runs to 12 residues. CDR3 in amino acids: CSVEGLTDTQYF. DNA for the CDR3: TGCAGCGTTGAAGGACTCACAGATACGCAGTATTTT.

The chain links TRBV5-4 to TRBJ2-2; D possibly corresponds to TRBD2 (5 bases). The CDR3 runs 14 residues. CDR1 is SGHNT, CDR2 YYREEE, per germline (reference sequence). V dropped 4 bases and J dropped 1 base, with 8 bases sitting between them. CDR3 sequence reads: CASSADLNTGELFF. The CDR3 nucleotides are TGTGCCAGCAGCGCGGACTTGAACACCGGGGAGCTGTTTTTT.

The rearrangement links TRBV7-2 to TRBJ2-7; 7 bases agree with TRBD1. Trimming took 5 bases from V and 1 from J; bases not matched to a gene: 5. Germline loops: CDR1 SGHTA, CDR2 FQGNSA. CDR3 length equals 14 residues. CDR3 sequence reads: CASSLHRGSYEQYF. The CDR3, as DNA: TGTGCCAGCAGCCTGCACAGGGGTTCCTACGAGCAGTACTTC. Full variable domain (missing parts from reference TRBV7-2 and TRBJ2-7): GAGVSQSPSNKVTEKGKDVELRCDPISGHTALYWYRQSLGQGLEFLIYFQGNSAPDKSGLPSDRFSAERTGGSVSTLTIQRTQQEDSAVYLCASSLHRGSYEQYFGPGTRLTVT.

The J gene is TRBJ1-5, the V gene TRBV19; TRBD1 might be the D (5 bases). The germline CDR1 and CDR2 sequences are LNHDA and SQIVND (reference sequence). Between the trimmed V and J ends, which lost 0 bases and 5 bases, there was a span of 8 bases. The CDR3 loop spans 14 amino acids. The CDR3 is CASSIDRVYQPQHF. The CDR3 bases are TGTGCCAGTAGTATAGACAGGGTGTATCAGCCCCAGCATTTT. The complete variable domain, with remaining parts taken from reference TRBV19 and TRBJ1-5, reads DGGITQSPKYLFRKEGQNVTLSCEQNLNHDAMYWYRQDPGQGLRLIYYSQIVNDFQKGDIAEGYSVSREKKESFPLTVTSAQKNPTAFYLCASSIDRVYQPQHFGDGTRLSIL.

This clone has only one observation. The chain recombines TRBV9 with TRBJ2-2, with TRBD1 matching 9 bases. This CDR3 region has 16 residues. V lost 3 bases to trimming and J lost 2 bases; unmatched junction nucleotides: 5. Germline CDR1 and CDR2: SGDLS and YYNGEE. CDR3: CASSGMGQGNTGELFF. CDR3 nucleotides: TGTGCCAGCAGCGGGATGGGACAGGGAAACACCGGGGAGCTGTTTTTT.

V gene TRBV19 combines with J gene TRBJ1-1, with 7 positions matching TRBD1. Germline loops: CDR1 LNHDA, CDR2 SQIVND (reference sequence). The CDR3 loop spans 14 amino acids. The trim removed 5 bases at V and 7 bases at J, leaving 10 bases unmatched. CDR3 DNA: TGTGCCAGTAGTGCCGTTCTCGGGGACAGTGAAGCTTTCTTT. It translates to CASSAVLGDSEAFF.

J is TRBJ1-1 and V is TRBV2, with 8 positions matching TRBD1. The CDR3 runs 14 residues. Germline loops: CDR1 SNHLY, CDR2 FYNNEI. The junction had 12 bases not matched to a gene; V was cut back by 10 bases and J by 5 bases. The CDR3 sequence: CATQGQGKRTEAFF. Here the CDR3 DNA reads TGTGCCACCCAAGGACAGGGAAAAAGAACTGAAGCTTTCTTT.

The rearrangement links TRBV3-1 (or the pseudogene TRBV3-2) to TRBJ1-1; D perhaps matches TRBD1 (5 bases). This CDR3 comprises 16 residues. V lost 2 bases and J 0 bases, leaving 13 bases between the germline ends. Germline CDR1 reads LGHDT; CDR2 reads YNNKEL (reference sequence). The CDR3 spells CASSQYLTAMNTEAFF. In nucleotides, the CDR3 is TGTGCCAGCAGCCAATACCTGACAGCCATGAACACTGAAGCTTTCTTT.

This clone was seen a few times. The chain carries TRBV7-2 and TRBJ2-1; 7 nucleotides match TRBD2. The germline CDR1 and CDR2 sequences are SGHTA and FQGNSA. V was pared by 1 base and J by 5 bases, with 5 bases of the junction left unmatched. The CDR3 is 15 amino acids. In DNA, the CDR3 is TGTGCCAGCAGCTTAGGGGGACTACCCAACAATGAGCAGTTCTTC. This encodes CASSLGGLPNNEQFF.

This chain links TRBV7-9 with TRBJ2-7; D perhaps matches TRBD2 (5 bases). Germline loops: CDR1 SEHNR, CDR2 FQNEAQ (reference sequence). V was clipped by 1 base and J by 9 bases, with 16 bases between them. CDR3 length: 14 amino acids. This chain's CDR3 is CASSLGRAGEWQYF. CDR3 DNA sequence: TGTGCCAGCAGCTTAGGTAGGGCTGGGGAGTGGCAGTACTTC. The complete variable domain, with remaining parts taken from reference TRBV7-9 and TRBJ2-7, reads DTGVSQNPRHKITKRGQNVTFRCDPISEHNRLYWYRQTLGQGPEFLTYFQNEAQLEKSRLLSDRFSAERPKGSFSTLEIQRTEQGDSAMYLCASSLGRAGEWQYFGPGTRLTVT.

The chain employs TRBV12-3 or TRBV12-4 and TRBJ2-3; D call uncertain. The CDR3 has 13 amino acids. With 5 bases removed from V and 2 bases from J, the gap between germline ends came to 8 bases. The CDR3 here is CASSPLYTDTQYF. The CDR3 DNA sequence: TGTGCCAGCAGTCCCTTATACACAGATACGCAGTATTTT.